This T cell receptor (beta chain) was found in a study of long-term antiretroviral therapy in people with HIV. Points on this clone: Its target is unknown.

Between the trimmed V and J ends, which lost 4 bases and 4 bases, there was a span of 14 bases. The CDR3 covers 14 residues. Germline lookup yields CDR1 SGHTS and CDR2 YDEGEE. Running of the v3.0 immunoSEQ assay took place at survey level. TCRdb keeps only in-frame clones here, not all; method: immunoSEQ multiplex PCR. Of under 40,000 clones in the sample, more than 75% were seen once. The study's findings and limits: Against controls, HIV repertoires showed narrower ranges of CDR3 length.

The sequences come from unsorted PBMCs, collected 2.8 years before starting antiretroviral therapy. This TCR derives from a woman in her 30s with HIV. The rearrangement uses TRBV5-8 and TRBJ1-1, with D tentatively TRBD1 (6 bases). As DNA, the CDR3 is TGTGCCAGCAGCCTAATACAGGGTGGCACTGAAGCTTTCTTT. Its translation is CASSLIQGGTEAFF.